A single T cell receptor (beta chain) is shown here with its context. This entry comes from a study of blood T cell repertoires in COVID-19. Profiling relied on immunoSEQ multiplex PCR, and the TCRdb table lists in-frame clones only, not all of them. The data contain about 380,000 clones, about 90% of them singletons. V shed 0 bases, J shed 7 bases, and the junction held 3 bases outside the gene matches. Per the germline V gene, CDR1 is SGHRS and CDR2 is YFSETQ. There are 14 residues in the CDR3. The TCR originated in a woman aged 25 to 39 who had recovered from COVID-19. This chain connects TRBV5-1 to TRBJ2-1; 8 nucleotides align to TRBD2. The sequenced material came from PBMCs or T cells enriched from blood (not recorded which). The CDR3: CASSLEREFNEQFF. The CDR3 coding sequence is TGCGCCAGCAGCTTGGAGCGGGAGTTTAATGAGCAGTTCTTC.